These T cell receptor beta chains were read from a single sample in a study of T cells after yellow fever vaccination. TCRdb re-analysed the 5' RACE reads in MiXCR, keeping a single row per CDR3 protein. The sample holds about 550,000 distinct CDR3 sequences, less than 20% seen once. The sequences come from PBMCs, collected 15 days after the yellow fever booster vaccination. All receptors derive from a man under 40 who received the YFV17D yellow fever vaccine. Each CDR3 is given without its conserved first and last residue. The order of the fields is V gene, J gene, D gene, CDR3 protein. A D gene is named only where the DNA matches it firmly.

V gene: TRBV19; J gene: TRBJ2-7; D gene: TRBD2; CDR3 protein: ASSVLAGVFEQY
V gene: TRBV7-9; J gene: TRBJ2-7; D gene: TRBD2; CDR3 protein: ASSPGLADHYEQY
V gene: TRBV20-1; J gene: TRBJ1-5; D gene: TRBD1; CDR3 protein: SATRDSRLNQPQH
V gene: TRBV19; J gene: TRBJ1-5; D gene: TRBD1; CDR3 protein: ASSPSGQGDQPQH
V gene: TRBV20-1; J gene: TRBJ2-3; D gene: NA; CDR3 protein: SARGGDRRDTQY
V gene: TRBV2; J gene: TRBJ2-1; D gene: TRBD2; CDR3 protein: ASREEIGHRRTSGRSSYNEQF
V gene: TRBV12-3/TRBV12-4; J gene: TRBJ2-3; D gene: TRBD1; CDR3 protein: ASKITGDRTDTQY
V gene: TRBV5-1; J gene: TRBJ2-7; D gene: NA; CDR3 protein: ASSLGAPYEQY
V gene: TRBV9; J gene: TRBJ1-6; D gene: TRBD1; CDR3 protein: ASSVGQGNSPLH
V gene: TRBV12-3/TRBV12-4; J gene: TRBJ2-2; D gene: NA; CDR3 protein: ASSPSQGGGPGELF
V gene: TRBV10-3; J gene: TRBJ2-2; D gene: TRBD2; CDR3 protein: AISESFGRVAGELF
V gene: TRBV11-2; J gene: TRBJ2-7; D gene: NA; CDR3 protein: ASSFGRTGWSRYLQEQY
V gene: TRBV4-3; J gene: TRBJ2-5; D gene: TRBD2; CDR3 protein: ASRSTTSGSIETQY
V gene: TRBV12-3/TRBV12-4; J gene: TRBJ1-2; D gene: TRBD1; CDR3 protein: ASSQTGANYGYT
V gene: TRBV20-1; J gene: TRBJ2-7; D gene: NA; CDR3 protein: SAPTPEGPYEQY
V gene: TRBV29-1; J gene: TRBJ2-1; D gene: NA; CDR3 protein: SVPHGVGEQF
V gene: TRBV20-1; J gene: TRBJ1-1; D gene: NA; CDR3 protein: SARDPMSVEAF
V gene: TRBV29-1; J gene: TRBJ2-1; D gene: NA; CDR3 protein: SVLTRGVYNEQF
V gene: TRBV5-6; J gene: TRBJ2-7; D gene: NA; CDR3 protein: ASSQTVYEQY
V gene: TRBV5-1; J gene: TRBJ2-5; D gene: NA; CDR3 protein: ASSYPGTRETQY
V gene: TRBV20-1; J gene: TRBJ2-7; D gene: NA; CDR3 protein: SARVPRGRYEQY
V gene: TRBV20-1; J gene: TRBJ2-3; D gene: NA; CDR3 protein: STRPGTYTDTQY
V gene: TRBV21-1; J gene: TRBJ2-7; D gene: NA; CDR3 protein: AQHRGLAVVISYEQY
V gene: TRBV6-1; J gene: TRBJ1-2; D gene: NA; CDR3 protein: ASSQGGSGGYT
V gene: TRBV28; J gene: TRBJ2-7; D gene: NA; CDR3 protein: ASSLAGYDYEQY
V gene: TRBV6-1; J gene: TRBJ2-5; D gene: TRBD2; CDR3 protein: ASRLAGEGETQY
V gene: TRBV6-2/TRBV6-3; J gene: TRBJ2-1; D gene: TRBD2; CDR3 protein: ASSSKGSGRGEQF
V gene: TRBV12-3/TRBV12-4; J gene: TRBJ2-7; D gene: NA; CDR3 protein: ASSLHSYEQY
V gene: TRBV7-2; J gene: TRBJ2-5; D gene: NA; CDR3 protein: ASSRGPETQY
V gene: TRBV15; J gene: TRBJ1-1; D gene: NA; CDR3 protein: ATRSLTEAF
V gene: TRBV20-1; J gene: TRBJ2-7; D gene: NA; CDR3 protein: SASRGTDYYEQY
V gene: TRBV20-1; J gene: TRBJ2-1; D gene: NA; CDR3 protein: SASSRENEQF
V gene: TRBV7-6; J gene: TRBJ2-2; D gene: TRBD2; CDR3 protein: ASSLAPAGMGNTGELF
V gene: TRBV4-3; J gene: TRBJ2-5; D gene: TRBD2; CDR3 protein: ASSQAGGTSGRETQY
V gene: TRBV6-1; J gene: TRBJ2-1; D gene: TRBD1; CDR3 protein: ASRQPGQGRNEQF
V gene: TRBV18; J gene: TRBJ2-7; D gene: TRBD1; CDR3 protein: ASSVGQDEQY
V gene: TRBV5-4; J gene: TRBJ1-6; D gene: TRBD1; CDR3 protein: ASSSGQRGDSPLH
V gene: TRBV10-2; J gene: TRBJ1-5; D gene: NA; CDR3 protein: ASSESTEPQH
V gene: TRBV12-3/TRBV12-4; J gene: TRBJ2-5; D gene: NA; CDR3 protein: ASTHKSGGVQETQY
V gene: TRBV18; J gene: TRBJ2-5; D gene: NA; CDR3 protein: ASSPYAETSETQY
V gene: TRBV19; J gene: TRBJ2-3; D gene: TRBD2; CDR3 protein: ASSDGTSLWDTQY
V gene: TRBV5-1; J gene: TRBJ2-7; D gene: NA; CDR3 protein: ASSVGAGSYEQY
V gene: TRBV5-1; J gene: TRBJ2-7; D gene: TRBD2; CDR3 protein: ASSLSGGNHEQY
V gene: TRBV6-1; J gene: TRBJ2-3; D gene: NA; CDR3 protein: ASSEGGGTDTQY
V gene: TRBV5-6; J gene: TRBJ2-5; D gene: NA; CDR3 protein: ASSFISVADIQETQY
V gene: TRBV20-1; J gene: TRBJ1-5; D gene: TRBD1; CDR3 protein: SARAGTVGNQPQH
V gene: TRBV20-1; J gene: TRBJ2-2; D gene: TRBD2; CDR3 protein: SATTSGRSGELF
V gene: TRBV20-1; J gene: TRBJ2-3; D gene: NA; CDR3 protein: SNVGGTQY
V gene: TRBV4-2; J gene: TRBJ2-7; D gene: NA; CDR3 protein: ASSQDKVGPYEQY
V gene: TRBV5-4; J gene: TRBJ2-1; D gene: NA; CDR3 protein: ASSLASRTGNEQF
V gene: TRBV5-1; J gene: TRBJ2-5; D gene: TRBD2; CDR3 protein: ASSGRLAGQETQY
V gene: TRBV27; J gene: TRBJ2-1; D gene: TRBD2; CDR3 protein: ASSGWGGVYNEQF
V gene: TRBV20-1; J gene: TRBJ2-7; D gene: TRBD1; CDR3 protein: SAKQGAYEQY
V gene: TRBV7-2; J gene: TRBJ1-2; D gene: NA; CDR3 protein: ASSLDGAIYGYT
V gene: TRBV7-9; J gene: TRBJ1-2; D gene: NA; CDR3 protein: ASSLAEGYT